This T cell receptor beta chain came from a study of cytomegalovirus exposure and HLA in healthy donors. Study information: There were approximately 400 genotyped donors. Of these, about 81% fell in the genetic ancestry cluster associated with self-reported Caucasian donors.

Findings and caveats of the study: An analysis was carried out later, and it reportedly showed fewer N-insertions in an Asian-associated ancestry cluster than the approximately 610-donor mean. In a later analysis, a missense DCLRE1C variant was linked to TCR beta V- and J-gene trimming. There were 150 to 200 TCR beta chains listed as cytomegalovirus-associated.

It was with 60 Vbeta and 13 Jbeta primers that the PCR ran. The table came from immunoSEQ multiplex PCR; TCRdb's copy has only in-frame clones and leaves some out. The sample consists of approximately 150,000 clones, about two thirds of them appearing once. CDR3 length equals 14 residues. Germline CDR1 and CDR2: WNHNN and SYGVQD (reference sequence). V shed 5 bases and J shed 0 bases, with 11 bases lying between them. As to this clone: Its specificity is not known.

The source of this sequence is a man aged 30 to 45 in good health and CMV-seropositive. Sequenced sample: PBMCs. This chain uses TRBV10-1 with TRBJ2-7; D unresolved. CDR3 region: CASSSRDYSYEQYF. The CDR3 nucleotides are TGCGCCAGCAGTTCCCGAGATTACTCCTACGAGCAGTACTTC.